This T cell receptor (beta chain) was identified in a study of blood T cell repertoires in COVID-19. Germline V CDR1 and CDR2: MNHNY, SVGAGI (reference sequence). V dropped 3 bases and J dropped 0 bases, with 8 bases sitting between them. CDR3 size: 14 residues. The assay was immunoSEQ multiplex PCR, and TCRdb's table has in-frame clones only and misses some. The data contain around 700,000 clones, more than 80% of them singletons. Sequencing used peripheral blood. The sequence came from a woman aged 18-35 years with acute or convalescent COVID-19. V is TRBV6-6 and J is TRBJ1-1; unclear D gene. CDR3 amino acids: CASSYLFVNTEAFF. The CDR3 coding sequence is TGTGCCAGCAGTTATCTCTTTGTGAACACTGAAGCTTTCTTT.